This T cell receptor beta chain was sequenced for a study of spatial heterogeneity in lung cancer (dated by TCRdb to about 2019). Concerning the study at large: Beta-chain transcripts were consistently detected in greater numbers than alpha-chain transcripts, which likely reflects a higher abundance of beta-chain transcripts. In tumor regions, TCR transcript counts showed a strong correlation with a T cell transcriptional module score derived from matched bulk RNA-seq. In the raw uncorrected reads, each unique combination of TCR and UMI appeared more than ten times on average. In non-small cell lung cancer, the study made a quantitative comparison of TCR alpha and beta repertoires among multiple tumor regions, matched nontumor lung and blood. TCR repertoire features were related to nonsynonymous mutation counts determined by whole-exome sequencing of tumor tissue. At surgery, both alpha and beta chains were TCR-sequenced in 220 tumor regions, approximately 64 matched nontumor lung samples and 56 PBMC samples. What the work shows at the level of the full study, not this receptor alone: Counts of ubiquitous and regional expanded TCRs were found to correlate with counts of ubiquitous and regional nonsynonymous mutations, respectively. Additional single-cell paired TCR alpha and beta sequencing was considered necessary to confirm, at a functional level, the hypothesis that regional TCRs recognize regional mutations. TCR-seq coverage of tumor T cells was estimated at only around 7% for alpha chains and around 14% for beta chains. The tumor nonsynonymous mutation count correlated with the number of expanded intratumoral alpha and beta TCRs.

This clonotype was detected ten times or more. This receptor's antigen is unknown. Base qualities are missing; no much larger clone stands one base away. This beta chain lies outside the target of a library built for alpha chains; its clone size means little. The library was generated by 5' RACE. Instrument on record: NextSeq 500. In the TCR library protocol, a unique molecular identifier was attached to each TCR cDNA molecule so that PCR and sequencing errors could be corrected. In the original analysis: TCR identification, UMI-based error correction and CDR3 extraction were all carried out with Decombinator tools. Expanded TCRs were defined as those above a frequency of 2 per 1,000, corresponding to the top 1% of the tumor frequency distribution. Expanded tumor TCRs statistically deemed absent (corrected P<0.05) from at least one tumor region were classed as regional, and all other expanded tumor TCRs were classed as ubiquitous. Each repertoire was subsampled 100 times to 5,000 TCRs, after which Renyi diversity was computed with the R vegan package. CDR3 similarity networks were built from amino acid triplet string-kernel similarity, with CDR3s being connected when pairwise similarity was above 0.82. In TCRdb, the public reads were trimmed at Q25 with fastp and aligned with MiXCR, with productive beta chains retained. Identical CDR3 protein sequences are pooled into one entry, listed with their most common genes and DNA. TCRdb's processing, not the study's, gives the V and J calls here. Present in this sample are 3,000 to 4,500 distinct CDR3 sequences, just under 7% of which were seen just once. The leading ten clones occupy around 18% of the sample.

The meaning of the sample's time point label: sample taken at primary tumor resection. The donors were around 69 patients from the lung TRACERx cohort who had early-stage, untreated non-small cell lung cancer. For TCR sequencing, whole RNA was extracted from tumor and nontumor lung tissue, or from cryopreserved PBMC samples, and no cell sorting was done. Patients were selected for TCR sequencing only if sufficient RNA was available from at least two tumor regions. Before being selected, tumor and adjacent nontumor lung specimens were reviewed by a lung pathologist. The germline V gene encodes CDR1 SEHNR and CDR2 FQNEAQ (reference sequence). Trimming removed 6 bases from V and 6 bases from J, leaving 14 bases between the germline ends. The CDR3 starts with the cysteine, ends with the phenylalanine, and has 14 residues. Left in the record is the CDR3 DNA by itself, 42 bases read in frame from the first base.

The V gene is TRBV7-9 and the J gene is TRBJ2-2; the D gene cannot be named for sure. This specimen was lung tumor tissue, taken at surgery. This receptor was identified in a male donor with early-stage non-small cell lung cancer. The sequenced DNA: TGTGCCAGCAGTTCTCATAATGGCCCCGGGGAGCTGTTTTTT. It encodes CASSSHNGPGELFF.